This T cell receptor beta chain was sequenced for a study of T cells after yellow fever vaccination (dated by TCRdb to between 2018 and 2021). The study in broad terms: Libraries from fractions with low cell numbers were prepared with the SMART-Seq v4 Ultra Low Input RNA kit. The cohort comprised two healthy male donors, one aged 18 to 29 and one aged 30 to 40 years. To track T-cell clones before and after primary and booster YFV17D yellow fever vaccination, bulk TCR alpha and beta repertoires were sequenced longitudinally. Blood was drawn at multiple timepoints before and after primary and secondary immunization, with bulk PBMC replicates and cell subsets isolated.

V gives up 6 bases and J gives up 2 bases, and the segment between their germline ends measures 6 bases. The CDR3 contains 12 residues, cysteine and phenylalanine counted. The sequence is cut down to CDR3 DNA, 36 bases in frame from base 1. Reading the germline V gene gives CDR1 SGHTA and CDR2 FQGNSA. This clonotype showed up just a few times. Its specific antigen is unknown. Base quality data are lacking; no much larger clone is found one base away. General findings and caveats noted by the study authors: Because abundant contaminating clonotypes from the bulk population could be contained in FACS-sorted repertoires, computational filtering was required. A small fraction of clonotypes appeared in both the CD4 and CD8 compartments, likely as a result of convergent recombination. After the booster, most of the clones that had expanded following primary vaccination were detected again (almost 98% of CD4 and around 90% of CD8), which suggests that memory was broadly maintained. Because the study included only a couple of donors, the extent to which the findings can be generalized is limited. Compared with the primary T-cell response, the secondary T-cell response was weaker but faster, peaking on day 5 rather than day 15.

Synthesis of TCR cDNA relied on 5'RACE template switching, a step that introduced a universal primer site along with unique molecular identifiers. Priming of cDNA synthesis was performed from both the TCR alpha and TCR beta constant segments. Two PCR steps were used to amplify libraries, with sample barcodes and sequencing adapters being added in the second step. Libraries were sequenced on Illumina HiSeq 2500 (2x100 bp) or NovaSeq (2x150 bp). Per the original workflow: MIGEC was used to demultiplex reads and collapse the reads into UMI consensus sequences, and MiXCR was used for V(D)J alignment. Vaccine-responding clonotypes were identified with edgeR using replicate PBMC samples, with FDR below 0.01 and a log2 fold change above 5 up to day 15 being required. CD4 or CD8 identity was assigned to each bulk clonotype according to whether the clonotype was present at higher abundance in the sequenced CD4 repertoire or the sequenced CD8 repertoire. TCRdb reprocessed the public reads (quality trimming at Q25 with fastp, clone calling with MiXCR) and kept in-frame beta chains. Identical CDR3 protein sequences are pooled into one entry, listed with their most common genes and DNA. It is TCRdb's table, rather than the study itself, that gives the V and J calls and clone size. Across this sample there are 320,000 or so distinct CDR3 sequences, with roughly 8.3% seen only once. The ten biggest clones cover about 16% of the sample.

This specimen's treatment or condition label, per the study, means: live attenuated yellow fever vaccine strain. At every blood-draw timepoint, two biological replicates of bulk PBMCs were collected. A standard Ficoll-Paque protocol was used to isolate PBMCs from peripheral blood. TriZol was used to extract RNA from bulk PBMCs, from CD4 and CD8 fractions, and from dextramer-positive and dextramer-negative fractions. Source: PBMCs, taken around 45 days after the first yellow fever vaccination. The chain was built from TRBV7-2 and TRBJ2-3, with the D gene too uncertain to name. The clonotype comes from a man between 18 and 29 years old who received the YFV17D yellow fever vaccine. The CDR3 corresponds to CASRPATDTQYF. DNA sequence: TGTGCCAGCAGACCGGCCACAGATACGCAGTATTTT.